This is a list of T cell receptor beta chains from one sample in a study of T cells in Graves' hyperthyroidism and ophthalmopathy. Each CDR3 protein is one row after TCRdb ran MiXCR on the multiplex PCR reads. The sample has hundreds of thousands of distinct CDR3 sequences; 14% are singletons. The sample was blood. Receptors were obtained from a woman under 30 with Graves' hyperthyroidism. Each CDR3 is given without its conserved first and last residue.

j_gene: TRBJ2-7
v_gene: TRBV27
CDR3aa: ASSLTAGAINEQY

j_gene: TRBJ2-1
v_gene: TRBV7-9
CDR3aa: ASSLETSKGNEQF

j_gene: TRBJ2-3
v_gene: TRBV20-1
CDR3aa: SARDLLTGTTDTQY

j_gene: TRBJ1-4
v_gene: TRBV7-9
CDR3aa: ASSLTGSSNEKLF

j_gene: TRBJ2-7
v_gene: TRBV9
CDR3aa: ASSVTGSTYEQY

j_gene: TRBJ2-5
v_gene: TRBV11-2
CDR3aa: ASSLEREQTQY

j_gene: TRBJ1-4
v_gene: TRBV27
CDR3aa: ASSFLGTDEKLF

j_gene: TRBJ1-1
v_gene: TRBV20-1
CDR3aa: SAPPFENTEAF

j_gene: TRBJ2-3
v_gene: TRBV15
CDR3aa: ATSIGGRPDTQY

j_gene: TRBJ2-7
v_gene: TRBV28
CDR3aa: ASSTLGLAGGIGYEQY

j_gene: TRBJ2-7
v_gene: TRBV18
CDR3aa: ASSRPWTGDEQY

j_gene: TRBJ1-4
v_gene: TRBV4-1
CDR3aa: ASSPPRGEKLF

j_gene: TRBJ2-6
v_gene: TRBV12-3/TRBV12-4
CDR3aa: ASITTWGAGANVLT

j_gene: TRBJ2-7
v_gene: TRBV30
CDR3aa: AWRPDRRYEQY

j_gene: TRBJ2-7
v_gene: TRBV30
CDR3aa: AWSVLGGGYEQY

j_gene: TRBJ1-1
v_gene: TRBV19
CDR3aa: ASRAQIGLTEAF

j_gene: TRBJ2-5
v_gene: TRBV20-1
CDR3aa: SALGETQY

j_gene: TRBJ2-1
v_gene: TRBV10-1
CDR3aa: ASTMDRGLYNEQF

j_gene: TRBJ2-1
v_gene: TRBV7-9
CDR3aa: ASTSGRVYNEQF

j_gene: TRBJ1-1
v_gene: TRBV10-3
CDR3aa: AISLRGDTEAF

j_gene: TRBJ2-7
v_gene: TRBV7-2
CDR3aa: ASSRDYGGYEQY

j_gene: TRBJ2-7
v_gene: TRBV3-1
CDR3aa: ASSLLGSTYEQY

j_gene: TRBJ2-7
v_gene: TRBV30
CDR3aa: AWTAGVFYEQY

j_gene: TRBJ2-2
v_gene: TRBV10-2
CDR3aa: ASSENRANTGELF

j_gene: TRBJ1-2
v_gene: TRBV6-2/TRBV6-3
CDR3aa: ASSYFRGGGYT

j_gene: TRBJ2-7
v_gene: TRBV6-2/TRBV6-3
CDR3aa: ASRLSPPTGGLDEQY

j_gene: TRBJ1-1
v_gene: TRBV7-2
CDR3aa: ASSLDRAGSNTEAF

j_gene: TRBJ2-2
v_gene: TRBV7-8
CDR3aa: ASSLGGGSSTGELF

j_gene: TRBJ2-1
v_gene: TRBV7-3
CDR3aa: ASSYGYSNEQF

j_gene: TRBJ2-7
v_gene: TRBV7-2
CDR3aa: ASSLVGVFSSYEQY

j_gene: TRBJ1-5
v_gene: TRBV6-1
CDR3aa: ASRRTGQAGQPQH

j_gene: TRBJ2-1
v_gene: TRBV7-8
CDR3aa: ASSLAAGGRSSYNEQF

j_gene: TRBJ2-2
v_gene: TRBV2
CDR3aa: ASSEGLAGATGELF

j_gene: TRBJ1-1
v_gene: TRBV5-1
CDR3aa: ASSHAVTGTITEAF

j_gene: TRBJ2-1
v_gene: TRBV25-1
CDR3aa: ASSVLAGVVGEQF

j_gene: TRBJ2-5
v_gene: TRBV24-1
CDR3aa: ATSEPSSGVVQETQY

j_gene: TRBJ2-7
v_gene: TRBV6-1
CDR3aa: ASTNRGGLAGGPGEQY

j_gene: TRBJ1-1
v_gene: TRBV6-5
CDR3aa: ASSYRIPGQTNRPEAF

j_gene: TRBJ2-7
v_gene: TRBV19
CDR3aa: ASSIDTGVEQY

j_gene: TRBJ2-3
v_gene: TRBV3-1
CDR3aa: ASSTRVSADTQY

j_gene: TRBJ1-4
v_gene: TRBV18
CDR3aa: ASSPPQRAEEKLF

j_gene: TRBJ1-3
v_gene: TRBV5-1
CDR3aa: ASSLEVFNTGNTIY

j_gene: TRBJ1-6
v_gene: TRBV6-5
CDR3aa: ATTTIRGLVGVDDNSPLH

j_gene: TRBJ2-3
v_gene: TRBV13
CDR3aa: ASSSVTGTSGRTDTQY

j_gene: TRBJ2-3
v_gene: TRBV4-2
CDR3aa: ASSQDRDQTSFTDTQY

j_gene: TRBJ2-1
v_gene: TRBV27
CDR3aa: ASSFFWSSHNEQF

j_gene: TRBJ2-7
v_gene: TRBV6-5
CDR3aa: ASSYDPAVEQY

j_gene: TRBJ2-1
v_gene: TRBV29-1
CDR3aa: SERRLSSYNEQF

j_gene: TRBJ1-2
v_gene: TRBV2
CDR3aa: ASSEFRGSNYGYT

j_gene: TRBJ2-7
v_gene: TRBV7-9
CDR3aa: ASSLGVGYYEQY

j_gene: TRBJ2-1
v_gene: TRBV27
CDR3aa: ASSTDRFSYNEQF

j_gene: TRBJ2-7
v_gene: TRBV27
CDR3aa: ASSSPRLGSYEQY

j_gene: TRBJ1-1
v_gene: TRBV6-1
CDR3aa: ASRTTIATEAF

j_gene: TRBJ2-7
v_gene: TRBV28
CDR3aa: ASTLWGEDEQY

j_gene: TRBJ2-5
v_gene: TRBV20-1
CDR3aa: SATGGGETQY